One and the same sample provided the 27 T cell receptor beta chains below, sequenced in a study of OX40 agonist ivuxolimab in advanced cancers. Libraries were constructed by the immunoSEQ multiplex PCR assay. TCRdb carries this immuneACCESS record with in-frame sequences only. Its versions omit some clonotypes, under half of them owing to an unresolved V gene in the studies checked, with the rest unexplained. The table for this sample lists tens of thousands of clones; around 90% of them were counted only once. The ten largest clones represent under 0.35% of the sample. Sequencing was performed on CD4+ or CD8+ T cells sorted from blood, taken in a trial of the OX40 agonist ivuxolimab. These receptor sequences come from an adult with an advanced solid tumor such as melanoma, head and neck, liver or kidney cancer.

The chain links TRBV6-1 to TRBJ1-4, with D hard to call. Germline loops: CDR1 MNHNS, CDR2 SASEGT. The CDR3 extends over 13 amino acids. Trimming removed 8 bases at V and 0 bases at J, with 7 bases between. The CDR3 DNA reads as TGTGCCAGCCTCATCACAACTAATGAAAAACTGTTTTTT. As protein: CASLITTNEKLFF.

This chain links TRBV5-1 with TRBJ2-3, with D tentatively TRBD1 (6 bases). The CDR3 has 16 residues. Per the germline V gene, CDR1 is SGHRS and CDR2 is YFSETQ. The ends were cut back, 0 bases at V and 0 bases at J, with 11 bases in the middle. CDR3 DNA: TGCGCCAGCAGCTTGGGGGACACTACTAGCACAGATACGCAGTATTTT. It encodes CASSLGDTTSTDTQYF.

The V gene is TRBV19, the J gene TRBJ2-6; D tentatively fits TRBD1 or TRBD2 (5 bases each). CDR3 length equals 15 residues. Trimming removed 1 base from V and 2 bases from J, with 6 bases in between. Germline-derived CDR1 and CDR2 are LNHDA and SQIVND (reference sequence). CDR3 sequence (DNA): TGTGCCAGTAGTATAGCGGGGCCTGGGGCCAACGTCCTGACTTTC. Its translation: CASSIAGPGANVLTF.

J is TRBJ1-3 and V is TRBV19; TRBD1 aligns across 7 bases. The CDR3 spans 14 residues. In germline, CDR1 is LNHDA, CDR2 SQIVND (reference sequence). V was clipped by 5 bases and J by 2 bases; unmatched bases: 3. The CDR3 coding sequence is TGTGCCAGTAGTTTCGGGACAGCTGGAAACACCATATATTTT. Protein product: CASSFGTAGNTIYF.

The chain links TRBV4-1 to TRBJ1-5; TRBD1 matches 10 bases. The CDR3 consists of 17 residues. Germline trimming cut 1 base from V and 3 bases from J; bases unmatched to any gene: 6. Germline-derived CDR1 and CDR2 are MGHRA and YSYEKL. CDR3 sequence (DNA): TGCGCCAGCAGCCAAGGACAGGGGGCTGAAGTCAATCAGCCCCAGCATTTT. Amino acids: CASSQGQGAEVNQPQHF.

The rearrangement joins TRBV6-1 to TRBJ2-1, with D perhaps assigned TRBD1 or TRBD2 (5 bases each). Looked up from germline, CDR1 is MNHNS and CDR2 is SASEGT. The CDR3 consists of 16 residues. Trimming took 4 bases from V and 6 from J, leaving 19 bases between them. The chain's CDR3 is CASSGGAGRASNEQFF. In DNA, the CDR3 is TGTGCCAGCAGTGGTGGGGCGGGTCGGGCCTCCAATGAGCAGTTCTTC.

The genes are TRBV21-1 and TRBJ2-7; TRBD2, the table's D call, was not compared with the DNA. TRBV21-1 is deemed a pseudogene. This CDR3 is built from 16 residues. CDR3 protein: CASTMRGTSFPYEQYV. The CDR3 DNA follows: TGTGCCAGCACCATGAGAGGGACTAGCTTCCCCTACGAGCAGTACGTC.

The chain couples TRBV7-2 to TRBJ1-1, with TRBD1 matching 9 bases. This CDR3 is 13 amino acids long. V shed 3 bases and J 5 bases; nucleotides not matched to a gene: 1. Germline CDR1 SGHTA, CDR2 FQGNSA. This CDR3 is CASSLTGGTEAFF. CDR3 DNA sequence: TGTGCCAGCAGCTTGACAGGGGGTACTGAAGCTTTCTTT. Variable domain in full (rest from reference TRBV7-2 and TRBJ1-1): GAGVSQSPSNKVTEKGKDVELRCDPISGHTALYWYRQSLGQGLEFLIYFQGNSAPDKSGLPSDRFSAERTGGSVSTLTIQRTQQEDSAVYLCASSLTGGTEAFFGQGTRLTVV.

The genes are TRBV19 and TRBJ1-5; D gene unclear. V gave up 3 bases and J gave up 5 bases, with 5 bases separating them. Germline CDR1 and CDR2: LNHDA and SQIVND (reference sequence). This CDR3 region has 12 residues. The CDR3 DNA is TGTGCCAGTAGTATCATCCATCAGCCCCAGCATTTT. Amino acids: CASSIIHQPQHF. Together with reference TRBV19 and TRBJ1-5, the CDR3 gives the full variable domain: DGGITQSPKYLFRKEGQNVTLSCEQNLNHDAMYWYRQDPGQGLRLIYYSQIVNDFQKGDIAEGYSVSREKKESFPLTVTSAQKNPTAFYLCASSIIHQPQHFGDGTRLSIL.

This rearrangement joins TRBV4-1 to TRBJ2-2; D is ambiguous. V lost 1 base, J lost 6 bases, and 9 bases lay in between. Germline V gene lookup returns CDR1 MGHRA and CDR2 YSYEKL. This CDR3 spans 14 amino acids. CDR3 sequence: CASSQGYLAGELFF. The CDR3 region has the DNA TGCGCCAGCAGCCAAGGGTATCTAGCCGGGGAGCTGTTTTTT.

The chain links TRBV14 to TRBJ2-5; 12 bases agree with TRBD2. This CDR3 has 17 residues. The germline V gene has CDR1 SGHDN and CDR2 FVKESK. V was clipped by 3 bases and J by 0 bases; unmatched bases: 5. The DNA for the CDR3 is TGTGCCAGCAGCCAGACTAGCGGGGGTATATACCAAGAGACCCAGTACTTC. Its protein is CASSQTSGGIYQETQYF.

J is TRBJ2-2 and V is TRBV14, with D uncertain. Germline values: CDR1 SGHDN, CDR2 FVKESK. This CDR3 region has 13 residues. V gave up 2 bases and J gave up 4 bases, with 5 bases separating them. Here the CDR3 DNA reads TGTGCCAGCAGCCAAACCGTCACCGGGGAGCTGTTTTTT. Encoded protein: CASSQTVTGELFF.

The chain combines TRBV6-5 with TRBJ1-1, with TRBD1 matching over 7 bases. With 7 bases clipped from V and 4 bases from J, the junction kept 9 bases outside the gene matches. The CDR3 totals 14 residues. Germline V CDR1 and CDR2: MNHEY, SVGAGI. The CDR3 loop reads CASIGAGGVTEAFF. CDR3 in DNA: TGTGCCAGCATTGGGGCAGGGGGAGTCACTGAAGCTTTCTTT.

The chain recombines TRBV2 with TRBJ1-2; 8 bases map to TRBD1. The CDR3 is 16 residues long. From germline, CDR1 is SNHLY and CDR2 FYNNEI. With V trimmed by 2 bases and J by 6 bases, 11 bases remained unmatched. The CDR3 sequence is CASSELLLTGGDGYTF. CDR3 sequence (DNA): TGTGCCAGCAGTGAATTGTTATTAACAGGGGGGGATGGCTACACCTTC.

J is TRBJ1-5 and V is TRBV5-4, with 8 bases identical to TRBD1. Per the germline V gene, CDR1 is SGHNT and CDR2 is YYREEE (reference sequence). J was trimmed by 7 bases and V by 0 bases; bases with no gene match: 3. The CDR3 sequence is 14 residues long. For the CDR3, the DNA is TGTGCCAGCAGCTTGGATCCAGGGGGCCAGCCCCAGCATTTT. This encodes CASSLDPGGQPQHF.

CDR3 loop: CASSPIGVLEGVEQFF. For the CDR3, the DNA is TGTGCCAGCAGTCCCATTGGGGTTCTTGAGGGGGTTGAGCAGTTCTTC. The rearrangement joins TRBV28 to TRBJ2-1, with D perhaps matching TRBD1 (6 bases). Trimming removed 5 bases at V and 9 bases at J, with 23 bases between. Germline assignment: CDR1 MDHEN and CDR2 SYDVKM. The CDR3 runs 16 residues.

The chain employs TRBV4-1 and TRBJ1-4; D is possibly TRBD1 (5 bases). Germline V lookup: CDR1 MGHRA, CDR2 YSYEKL. With 3 bases removed from V and 8 bases from J, the gap between germline ends came to 7 bases. CDR3 length: 12 amino acids. CDR3 nucleotide sequence: TGCGCCAGCAGCCAGGGGGGGGAAAAACTGTTTTTT. Protein sequence: CASSQGGEKLFF.

This clone was seen just once. DNA of the CDR3: TGCGCCAGCAGCTTGGGCGGCGGTGGCTCCTATAATTCACCCCTCCACTTT. This codes for CASSLGGGGSYNSPLHF. The chain carries TRBV5-1 and TRBJ1-6, with no clear D. Per the germline V gene, CDR1 is SGHRS and CDR2 is YFSETQ. The CDR3 loop spans 17 amino acids. Trimming took 0 bases from V and 0 from J, leaving 10 bases between them. Variable domain in full (rest from reference TRBV5-1 and TRBJ1-6): KAGVTQTPRYLIKTRGQQVTLSCSPISGHRSVSWYQQTPGQGLQFLFEYFSETQRNKGNFPGRFSGRQFSNSRSEMNVSTLELGDSALYLCASSLGGGGSYNSPLHFGNGTRLTVT.

V usage is TRBV6-5 and J usage is TRBJ2-7; D is perhaps TRBD2 (5 bases). The CDR3 is made up of 14 amino acids. V lost 5 bases and J lost 0, with 11 bases in between. Germline values: CDR1 MNHEY, CDR2 SVGAGI. CDR3 protein: CASSPPGSSYEQYF. The CDR3 DNA follows: TGTGCCAGCAGTCCACCGGGGTCCTCCTACGAGCAGTACTTC.

This rearrangement joins TRBV5-6 to TRBJ1-1, with D unresolved. V lost 0 bases to trimming and J lost 4 bases, with 7 bases between them. This CDR3 has 13 residues. The germline V gene encodes CDR1 SGHDT and CDR2 YYEEEE. The CDR3 protein is CASSLVSPTEAFF. The DNA for the CDR3 is TGTGCCAGCAGCTTGGTCTCCCCCACTGAAGCTTTCTTT. Full variable domain (outside the CDR3, taken from reference TRBV5-6 and TRBJ1-1): DAGVTQSPTHLIKTRGQQVTLRCSPKSGHDTVSWYQQALGQGPQFIFQYYEEEERQRGNFPDRFSGHQFPNYSSELNVNALLLGDSALYLCASSLVSPTEAFFGQGTRLTVV.

This chain links TRBV28 with TRBJ2-2; D is ambiguous. This CDR3 region has 15 residues. The V gene lost 2 bases and the J gene lost 6 bases, with 13 bases spanning the gap. Germline CDR1 MDHEN, CDR2 SYDVKM. CDR3 region: CASSLLGRNSGELFF. CDR3 nucleotide sequence: TGTGCCAGCAGTTTACTTGGCAGAAATTCCGGGGAGCTGTTTTTT.

V gene TRBV9 combines with J gene TRBJ1-5; D not resolved. There are 14 residues in the CDR3. The ends were cut back, 0 bases at V and 5 bases at J, with 9 bases in the middle. Germline V gives CDR1 SGDLS, CDR2 YYNGEE. The CDR3 nucleotides read TGTGCCAGCAGCGTAGAAGGAGATTATCAGCCCCAGCATTTT. Translating gives CASSVEGDYQPQHF.

The chain couples TRBV6-5 to TRBJ2-7; D not certain. The CDR3 covers 11 residues. Germline V gene lookup returns CDR1 MNHEY and CDR2 SVGAGI. Trimming took 6 bases from V and 7 from J, leaving 10 bases between them. CDR3 protein: CASRDGLEQYF. In DNA form, the CDR3 reads TGTGCCAGCAGGGATGGATTGGAGCAGTACTTC.

Remarks on this clone: Different DNA sequences within this sample yield the same CDR3. The rearrangement joins TRBV6-1 to TRBJ1-1; D not resolved. Between the trimmed V and J ends, which lost 2 bases and 0 bases, there was a span of 7 bases. The CDR3 is 14 amino acids. CDR1 is MNHNS and CDR2 is SASEGT in the germline V gene. CDR3 DNA sequence: TGTGCCAGCAGTGAACCTGGGATGAACACTGAAGCTTTCTTT. Translation: CASSEPGMNTEAFF.

With respect to this clone: This sample includes further DNA sequences coding for the same CDR3. The rearrangement joins TRBV19 to TRBJ1-2, with 9 bases identical to TRBD1. This CDR3 region has 15 residues. V lost 4 bases to trimming and J lost 11 bases; unmatched junction nucleotides: 14. Germline loops: CDR1 LNHDA, CDR2 SQIVND (reference sequence). The chain's CDR3 is CASSTPGTGRNGYTF. CDR3 nucleotide sequence: TGTGCCAGTAGTACCCCCGGGACAGGGAGAAACGGTTACACCTTC.

The gene calls are TRBV9 and TRBJ1-5, with 9 bases identical to TRBD1. The CDR3 is 18 residues long. Germline-derived CDR1 and CDR2 are SGDLS and YYNGEE. With V trimmed by 4 bases and J by 5 bases, 16 bases remained unmatched. The CDR3 region has the DNA TGTGCCAGCAGCTTTGAGAAAGGCCGGGACAGGGTCTATCAGCCCCAGCATTTT. It specifies CASSFEKGRDRVYQPQHF.

This clone was seen only once. Other DNA sequences within the sample encode an identical CDR3. The V gene is TRBV5-1, the J gene TRBJ2-5; tentative D call: TRBD1 (6 bases). CDR1 SGHRS and CDR2 YFSETQ come from the germline V gene. This CDR3 is 14 amino acids long. Trimming left V 5 bases short and J 1 base short, with 12 bases between. The CDR3 bases are TGCGCCAGCAGTAGCAGGGGCCTCCAAGAGACCCAGTACTTC. Protein: CASSSRGLQETQYF.